This TCR beta chain appears in the sequencing data of a study of tissue T cells after allogeneic stem cell transplantation. Whole-study results and caveats: Some tissue clones might be persisting host cells; their alloreactivity or antigen specificity was not determined. TCR repertoires tracked anatomic similarity, regardless of disease or transplant status. Motif-based clustering found tissue-specific repertoire signatures shared across patients, though few clones were shared.

Between the trimmed V and J ends, which lost 3 bases and 1 base, there was a span of 6 bases. The CDR3 spans 14 residues. The germline V gene has CDR1 SNHLY and CDR2 FYNGKV (reference sequence). As to time point: mouse harvest day 7 after allogeneic transplant. Tail vein injection delivered 10^7 T-cell-depleted bone marrow cells and 10^6 splenic CD5+ T cells. Remarks on this clone: As yet, its antigen is unknown. The germline and genes are mouse ones. The read ends 1 residue shy of where the CDR3 ends; the end is completed using the germline J gene.

The protocol was immunoSEQ multiplex PCR, while the TCRdb copy is restricted to in-frame clones and leaves out a portion. The top ten hold 2% to 2.5% of the sample, which has more than 5,500 clones, around 40% seen once. The sequenced sample consisted of skin. This sequence originates from a female BALB/c mouse given C57BL/6 T cells with graft-versus-host disease after an allogeneic hematopoietic cell transplant. The chain links TRBV3 to TRBJ2-2; D is uncertain. CDR3 residues: CASSLNRNTGQLYF. The sequenced CDR3 bases are TGTGCCAGCAGCTTGAACAGAAACACCGGGCAGCTCTAC.